The subject of this entry is one T cell receptor (beta chain). Its specificity is not known. This record comes from a study of T-cell memory formation after mild COVID-19. Study summary: The two donors had largely donor-specific TCR clusters. Points from the study as a whole: Among clones contracting day 15 to 85, CD4/CD8 was balanced, whereas later expanders leaned CD4+. Day 37-peaking second-wave clones had unconfirmed SARS-CoV-2 specificity. Within pre-infection memory, some responding clones were found, suggesting cross-reactive memory joined.

TCRdb analysed the 5' RACE reads with MiXCR anew, one entry per CDR3 protein. The table lists about 340,000 distinct CDR3 sequences, 10% to 15% of them singletons, with 20% to 25% in the top ten. Germline CDR1 LGHNA, CDR2 YSLEER. CDR3 length: 17 residues. Trimming shortened V by 1 base and J by 6 bases, and 19 bases separated the two germline ends. This sequence was found in a man between 18 and 35 years old who had mild COVID-19 (a few samples of this study predate the infection). Cell type and time point are not known. The rearrangement links TRBV4-3 to TRBJ1-5; D is uncertain. Sequencing was done on a sample of PBMCs or a T cell subset sorted from them (not recorded which). The CDR3 protein is CASSQGPGRTTGQPQHF. The CDR3 DNA reads TGCGCCAGCAGCCAAGGTCCTGGACGGACGACGGGTCAGCCCCAGCATTTT.